The 14 T cell receptor beta chains in this list originate from one sample, sequenced in a study of blood T cell repertoires in COVID-19. Sequenced by immunoSEQ multiplex PCR; TCRdb stores in-frame clones only, minus some. The data hold fewer than 500,000 clones, with roughly 89% observed a single time. Sequences were obtained from peripheral blood. These receptor sequences come from a woman younger than 45 with acute or convalescent COVID-19.

The chain combines TRBV19 with TRBJ2-2, with D possibly TRBD2 on 6 matching bases. The V gene lost 0 bases and the J gene lost 4 bases, with 9 bases spanning the gap. Germline V gene lookup returns CDR1 LNHDA and CDR2 SQIVND (reference sequence). This CDR3 is built from 15 residues. The CDR3 here is CASSIDAGPTGELFF. The CDR3 nucleotides are TGTGCCAGTAGTATAGATGCGGGGCCCACCGGGGAGCTGTTTTTT.

The rearrangement links TRBV7-8 to TRBJ1-5; 7 positions agree with TRBD1. The CDR3 spans 15 residues. The V segment lost 5 bases and the J segment 3 bases; nucleotides outside the gene matches: 7. Germline V CDR1 and CDR2: SGHVS, FQNEAQ. In nucleotides, the CDR3 is TGTGCCAGCAGCACTCAGACAGGGAACAATCAGCCCCAGCATTTT. The encoded protein is CASSTQTGNNQPQHF.

The DNA for the CDR3 is TGTGCCGGGGGACAGGACACCGGGGAGCTGTTTTTT. It encodes CAGGQDTGELFF. The rearrangement joins TRBV30 to TRBJ2-2, with 8 nucleotides matching TRBD1. Germline CDR1 and CDR2: GTSNPN and SVGIG (reference sequence). The junction had 2 bases not matched to a gene; V was cut back by 8 bases and J by 3 bases. This CDR3 contains 12 residues.

The gene calls are TRBV3-1 (or the pseudogene TRBV3-2) and TRBJ1-1; no definite D call. The CDR3 spans 12 residues. Germline CDR1 LGHDT, CDR2 YNNKEL (reference sequence). The V gene lost 6 bases and the J gene lost 8 bases, with 13 bases spanning the gap. In DNA form, the CDR3 reads TGTGCCAGCAGGCGGCCGGGATCCGAAGCTTTCTTT. Translation gives CASRRPGSEAFF.

The chain uses TRBV3-1 (or the pseudogene TRBV3-2) and TRBJ2-5; TRBD2 agrees at 8 bases. V shed 6 bases and J 2 bases; nucleotides not matched to a gene: 11. CDR3 length: 16 residues. Looked up from germline, CDR1 is LGHDT and CDR2 is YNNKEL (reference sequence). The CDR3 DNA reads TGTGCCAGCAGGAGGAAGCGGGGGCTACCTCAAGAGACCCAGTACTTC. Translated: CASRRKRGLPQETQYF.

The V and J genes are TRBV11-2 and TRBJ2-5, with 8 bases matching TRBD2. The ends lost 5 bases at V and 3 bases at J; junction bases unmatched: 11. CDR1 SGHAT and CDR2 FQNNGV come from the germline V gene. This CDR3 contains 16 residues. CDR3 sequence reads: CASSRRGAAGEETQYF. The CDR3 DNA reads as TGTGCCAGCAGCCGCCGCGGGGCAGCGGGGGAAGAGACCCAGTACTTC.

The genes are TRBV4-1 and TRBJ2-1; a possible D gene is TRBD1 (5 bases). The V gene lost 3 bases and the J gene lost 9 bases, with 9 bases spanning the gap. The CDR3 is 12 amino acids. The germline V gene has CDR1 MGHRA and CDR2 YSYEKL. The CDR3 here is CASSHRGSEQFF. The DNA of the CDR3 is TGCGCCAGCAGCCATAGGGGAAGTGAGCAGTTCTTC.

The chain recombines TRBV11-2 with TRBJ2-3; 12 nucleotides agree with TRBD1. Germline-derived CDR1 and CDR2 are SGHAT and FQNNGV. Losses at the gene ends were 5 bases for V and 2 bases for J; bases not matched to a gene: 11. There are 18 residues in the CDR3. CDR3: CASSVTSGTGGYTDTQYF. CDR3 in DNA: TGTGCCAGCAGCGTGACCTCCGGGACAGGGGGCTACACAGATACGCAGTATTTT. The complete variable domain, with remaining parts taken from reference TRBV11-2 and TRBJ2-3, reads EAGVAQSPRYKIIEKRQSVAFWCNPISGHATLYWYQQILGQGPKLLIQFQNNGVVDDSQLPKDRFSAERLKGVDSTLKIQPAKLEDSAVYLCASSVTSGTGGYTDTQYFGPGTRLTVL.

The sample holds a few counts of this clone. The genes are TRBV28 and TRBJ2-7; 7 nucleotides align to TRBD2. The CDR3 covers 13 residues. The trim removed 6 bases at V and 6 bases at J, leaving 8 bases unmatched. In germline, CDR1 is MDHEN, CDR2 SYDVKM. CDR3 DNA: TGTGCCAGCAGCCAGTGGGCTAGCGGCGAGCAGTACTTC. Translation gives CASSQWASGEQYF.

J is TRBJ1-3 and V is TRBV5-6; D perhaps matches TRBD1 (5 bases). Germline V gives CDR1 SGHDT, CDR2 YYEEEE. V gave up 4 bases and J gave up 10 bases, with 9 bases separating them. The CDR3 contains 11 residues. CDR3 nucleotide sequence: TGTGCCAGCAGCCTCGGGGGTACCATATATTTT. Translation: CASSLGGTIYF.

This sequence joins TRBV19 and TRBJ2-7; 9 bases fit TRBD1. The trim removed 6 bases at V and 2 bases at J, leaving 8 bases unmatched. The CDR3 extends over 15 amino acids. CDR1 and CDR2 from the germline V gene are LNHDA and SQIVND (reference sequence). The CDR3 loop is CASSPGTGIAYEQYF. CDR3 DNA: TGTGCCAGTAGCCCCGGGACAGGGATCGCCTACGAGCAGTACTTC.

The J gene is TRBJ2-3, the V gene TRBV10-1, with D possibly matching TRBD1 (5 bases). V was shortened by 4 bases and J by 0 bases, with 5 bases between the two germline ends. The CDR3 covers 13 residues. Per germline, CDR1 WNHNN and CDR2 SYGVQD (reference sequence). The CDR3 DNA follows: TGCGCCAGCAGTGGGACAAGCACAGATACGCAGTATTTT. This sequence encodes CASSGTSTDTQYF.

The rearrangement uses TRBV6-2 or TRBV6-3 and TRBJ2-7, with 13 bases matching TRBD2. V was clipped by 5 bases and J by 1 base; unmatched bases: 2. This CDR3 spans 15 amino acids. The germline V gene encodes CDR1 MNHEY and CDR2 SVGEGT. The CDR3 protein is CASSRTSGGSYEQYF. The CDR3 bases are TGTGCCAGCAGTAGGACTAGCGGGGGTTCCTACGAGCAGTACTTC.

The chain recombines TRBV10-3 with TRBJ2-3; D possibly corresponds to TRBD2 (6 bases). The length of the CDR3 is 16 residues. Trimming shortened V by 10 bases and J by 0 bases, and 20 bases separated the two germline ends. Germline V gene sequence: CDR1 ENHRY, CDR2 SYGVKD. The DNA of the CDR3 is TGTGCCACAGGTTCAAGGGAGCGGGCGAGCACAGATACGCAGTATTTT. It codes for CATGSRERASTDTQYF.